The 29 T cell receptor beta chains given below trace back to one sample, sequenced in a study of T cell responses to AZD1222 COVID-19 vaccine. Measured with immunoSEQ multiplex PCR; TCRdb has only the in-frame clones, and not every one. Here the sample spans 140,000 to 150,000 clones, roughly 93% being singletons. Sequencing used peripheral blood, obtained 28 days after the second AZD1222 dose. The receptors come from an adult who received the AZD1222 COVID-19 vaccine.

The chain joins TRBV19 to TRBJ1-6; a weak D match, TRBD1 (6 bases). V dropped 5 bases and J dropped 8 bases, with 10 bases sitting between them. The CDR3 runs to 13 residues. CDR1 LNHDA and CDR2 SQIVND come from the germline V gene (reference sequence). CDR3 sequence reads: CASSVHRDSPLHF. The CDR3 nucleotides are TGTGCCAGTAGTGTTCACAGGGATTCACCCCTCCACTTT.

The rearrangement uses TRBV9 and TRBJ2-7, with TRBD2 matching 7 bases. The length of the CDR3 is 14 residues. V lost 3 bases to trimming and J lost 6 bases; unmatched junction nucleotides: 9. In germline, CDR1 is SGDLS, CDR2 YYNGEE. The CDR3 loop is CASSDVGGVGEQYF. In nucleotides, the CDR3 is TGTGCCAGCAGCGACGTTGGGGGGGTCGGCGAGCAGTACTTC.

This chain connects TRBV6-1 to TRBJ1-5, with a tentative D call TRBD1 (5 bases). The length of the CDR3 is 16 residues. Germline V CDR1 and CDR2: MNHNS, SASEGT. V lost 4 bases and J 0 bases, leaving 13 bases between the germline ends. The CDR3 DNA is TGTGCCAGCAGTGCCCCAGGGAAGGGTAGCAATCAGCCCCAGCATTTT. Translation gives CASSAPGKGSNQPQHF.

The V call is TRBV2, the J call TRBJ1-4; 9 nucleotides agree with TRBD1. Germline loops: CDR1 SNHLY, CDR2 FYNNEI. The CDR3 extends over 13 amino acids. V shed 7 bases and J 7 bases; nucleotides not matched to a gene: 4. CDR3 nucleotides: TGTGCCAGCACCAAGGACAGGGGTGAAAAACTGTTTTTT. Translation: CASTKDRGEKLFF.

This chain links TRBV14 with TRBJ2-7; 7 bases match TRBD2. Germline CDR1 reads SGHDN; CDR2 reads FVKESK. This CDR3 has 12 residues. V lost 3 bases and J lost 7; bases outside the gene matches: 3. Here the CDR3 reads CASSQGGVEQYF. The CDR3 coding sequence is TGTGCCAGCAGCCAGGGGGGGGTTGAGCAGTACTTC.

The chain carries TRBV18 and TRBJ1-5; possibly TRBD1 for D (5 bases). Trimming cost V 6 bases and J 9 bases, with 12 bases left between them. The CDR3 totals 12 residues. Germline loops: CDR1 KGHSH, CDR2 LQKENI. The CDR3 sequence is CASSRGGAPQHF. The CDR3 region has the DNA TGTGCCAGCTCGAGGGGTGGCGCGCCCCAGCATTTT.

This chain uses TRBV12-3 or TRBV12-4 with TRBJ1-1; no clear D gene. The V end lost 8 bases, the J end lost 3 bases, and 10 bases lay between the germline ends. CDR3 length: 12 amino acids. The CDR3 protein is CASGIGYTEAFF. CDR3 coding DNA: TGTGCCAGCGGGATAGGATACACTGAAGCTTTCTTT.

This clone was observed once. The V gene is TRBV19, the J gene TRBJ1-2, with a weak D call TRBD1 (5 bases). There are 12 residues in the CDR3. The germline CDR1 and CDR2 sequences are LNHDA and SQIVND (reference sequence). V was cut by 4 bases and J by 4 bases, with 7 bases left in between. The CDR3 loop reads CASSRDGYGYTF. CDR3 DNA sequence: TGTGCCAGTAGTAGGGACGGCTATGGCTACACCTTC.

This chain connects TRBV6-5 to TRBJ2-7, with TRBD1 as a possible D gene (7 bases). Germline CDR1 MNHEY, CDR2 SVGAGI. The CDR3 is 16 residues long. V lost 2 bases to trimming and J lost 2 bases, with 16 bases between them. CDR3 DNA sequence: TGTGCCAGCAGTTACCTAGGACAGGACTATCCCTACGAGCAGTACTTC. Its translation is CASSYLGQDYPYEQYF.

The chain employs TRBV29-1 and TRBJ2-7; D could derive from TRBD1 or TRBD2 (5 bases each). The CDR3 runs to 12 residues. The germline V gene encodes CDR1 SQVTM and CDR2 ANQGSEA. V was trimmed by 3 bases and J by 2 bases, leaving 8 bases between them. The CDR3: CSVDEGTYEQYF. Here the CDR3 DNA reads TGCAGCGTTGATGAGGGGACCTACGAGCAGTACTTC.

CDR3 nucleotides: TGTGCCAGCAGTTACCAACTAGCGAGCACAGATACGCAGTATTTT. It translates to CASSYQLASTDTQYF. V gene TRBV6-6 combines with J gene TRBJ2-3, with 7 bases that match TRBD2. Germline V gene sequence: CDR1 MNHNY, CDR2 SVGAGI (reference sequence). This CDR3 contains 15 residues. J lost 0 bases, V lost 2 bases, and 2 bases had no gene match.

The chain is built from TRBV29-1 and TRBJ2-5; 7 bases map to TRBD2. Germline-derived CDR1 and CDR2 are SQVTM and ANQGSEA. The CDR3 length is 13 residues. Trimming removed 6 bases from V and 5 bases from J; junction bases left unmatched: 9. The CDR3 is CSVSEAGLETQYF. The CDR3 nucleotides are TGCAGCGTCTCCGAAGCGGGGCTGGAGACCCAGTACTTC.

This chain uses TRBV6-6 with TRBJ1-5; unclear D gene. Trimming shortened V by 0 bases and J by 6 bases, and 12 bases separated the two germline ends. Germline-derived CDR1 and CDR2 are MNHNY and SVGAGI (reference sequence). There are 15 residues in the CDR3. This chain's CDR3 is CASSYSVEGFQPQHF. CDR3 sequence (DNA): TGTGCCAGCAGTTACTCGGTTGAGGGTTTTCAGCCCCAGCATTTT.

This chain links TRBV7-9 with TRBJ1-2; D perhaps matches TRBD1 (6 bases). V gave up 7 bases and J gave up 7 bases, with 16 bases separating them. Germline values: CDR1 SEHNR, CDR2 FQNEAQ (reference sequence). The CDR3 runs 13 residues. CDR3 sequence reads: CASNYRGPGGYTF. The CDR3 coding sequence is TGTGCCAGCAACTACCGGGGGCCCGGTGGCTACACCTTC.

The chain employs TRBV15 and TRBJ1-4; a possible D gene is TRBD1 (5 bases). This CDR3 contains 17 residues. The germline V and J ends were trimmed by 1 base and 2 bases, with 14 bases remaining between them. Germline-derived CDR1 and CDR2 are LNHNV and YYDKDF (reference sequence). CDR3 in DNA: TGTGCCACCAGCAGAGTGGGGCGCGGGGGTACTAATGAAAAACTGTTTTTT. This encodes CATSRVGRGGTNEKLFF.

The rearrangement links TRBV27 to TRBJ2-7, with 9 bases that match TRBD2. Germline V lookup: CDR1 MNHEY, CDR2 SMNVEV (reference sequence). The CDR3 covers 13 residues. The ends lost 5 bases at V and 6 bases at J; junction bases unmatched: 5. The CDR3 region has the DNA TGTGCCAGCAGTGAGCGGGGGGTCGGCGAGCAGTACTTC. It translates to CASSERGVGEQYF.

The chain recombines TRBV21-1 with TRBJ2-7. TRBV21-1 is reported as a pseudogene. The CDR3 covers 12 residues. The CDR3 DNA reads TGTGCCAGCAGCAAGCAGCCTTACGAGCAGTACTTC. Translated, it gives CASSKQPYEQYF.

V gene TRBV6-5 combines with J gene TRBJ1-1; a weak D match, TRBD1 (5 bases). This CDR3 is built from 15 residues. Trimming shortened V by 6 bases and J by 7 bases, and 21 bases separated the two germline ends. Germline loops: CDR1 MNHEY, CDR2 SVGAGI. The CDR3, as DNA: TGTGCCAGCAGGAGAGGCGACAGCTTAGGACATGAAGCTTTCTTT. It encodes CASRRGDSLGHEAFF.

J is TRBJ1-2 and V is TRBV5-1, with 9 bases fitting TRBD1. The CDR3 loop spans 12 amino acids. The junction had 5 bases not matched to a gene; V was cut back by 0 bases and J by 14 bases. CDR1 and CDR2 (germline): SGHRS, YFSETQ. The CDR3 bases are TGCGCCAGCAGCTTGGGGGGACAGGGTAAAACCTTC. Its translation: CASSLGGQGKTF.

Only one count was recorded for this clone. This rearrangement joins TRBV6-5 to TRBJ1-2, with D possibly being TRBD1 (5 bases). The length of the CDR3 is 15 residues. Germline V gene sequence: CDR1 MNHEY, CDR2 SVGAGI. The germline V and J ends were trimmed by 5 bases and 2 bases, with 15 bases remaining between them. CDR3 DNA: TGTGCCAGCAGTACCCCCAAGGGGCAGAACTATGGCTACACCTTC. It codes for CASSTPKGQNYGYTF.

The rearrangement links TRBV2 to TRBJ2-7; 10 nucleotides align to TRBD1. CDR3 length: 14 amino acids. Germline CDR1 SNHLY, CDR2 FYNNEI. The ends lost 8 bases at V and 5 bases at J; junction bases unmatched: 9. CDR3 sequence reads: CASSRGQGINEQYF. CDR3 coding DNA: TGTGCCAGCTCAAGGGGACAGGGGATCAACGAGCAGTACTTC.

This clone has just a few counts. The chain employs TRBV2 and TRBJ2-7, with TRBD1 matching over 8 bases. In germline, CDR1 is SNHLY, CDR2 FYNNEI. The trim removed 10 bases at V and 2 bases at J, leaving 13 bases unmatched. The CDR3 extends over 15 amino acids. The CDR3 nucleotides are TGTGCCACAAGAGCGTCAGGGGGCGCACCCTACGAGCAGTACTTC. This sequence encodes CATRASGGAPYEQYF.

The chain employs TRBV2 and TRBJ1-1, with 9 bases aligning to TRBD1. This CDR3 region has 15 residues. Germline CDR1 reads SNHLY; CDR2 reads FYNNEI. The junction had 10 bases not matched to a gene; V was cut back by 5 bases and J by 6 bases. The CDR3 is CASSPQGQGNSEAFF. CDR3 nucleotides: TGTGCCAGCAGTCCCCAGGGACAGGGTAATTCTGAAGCTTTCTTT.

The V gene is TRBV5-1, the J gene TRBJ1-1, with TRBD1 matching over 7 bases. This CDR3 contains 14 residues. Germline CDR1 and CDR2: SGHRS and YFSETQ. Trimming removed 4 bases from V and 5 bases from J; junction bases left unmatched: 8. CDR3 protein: CASSPNRGRTEAFF. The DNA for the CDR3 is TGCGCCAGCAGCCCGAACAGGGGTCGAACTGAAGCTTTCTTT.

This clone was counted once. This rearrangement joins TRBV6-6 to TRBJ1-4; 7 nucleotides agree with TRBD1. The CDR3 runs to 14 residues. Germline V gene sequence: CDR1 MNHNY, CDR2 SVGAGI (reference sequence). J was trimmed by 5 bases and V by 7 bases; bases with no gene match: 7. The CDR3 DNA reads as TGTGCCAGCACCCGGGGACAGACAAATGAAAAACTGTTTTTT. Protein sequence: CASTRGQTNEKLFF.

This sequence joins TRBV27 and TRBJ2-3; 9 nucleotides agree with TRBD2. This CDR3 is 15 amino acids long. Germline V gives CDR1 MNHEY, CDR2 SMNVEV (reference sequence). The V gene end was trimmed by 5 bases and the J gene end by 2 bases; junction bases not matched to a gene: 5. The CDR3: CASSLRLAVTDTQYF. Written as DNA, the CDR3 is TGTGCCAGCAGTCTACGACTAGCGGTCACAGATACGCAGTATTTT.

In nucleotides, the CDR3 is TGTGCCAGCAGTTACTCCGACAGCAGCAATCAGCCCCAGCATTTT. Translated: CASSYSDSSNQPQHF. This rearrangement joins TRBV6-5 to TRBJ1-5; D might be TRBD1 (5 bases). The CDR3 is made up of 15 amino acids. Germline V gene lookup returns CDR1 MNHEY and CDR2 SVGAGI. Between the trimmed V and J ends, which lost 0 bases and 1 base, there was a span of 7 bases.

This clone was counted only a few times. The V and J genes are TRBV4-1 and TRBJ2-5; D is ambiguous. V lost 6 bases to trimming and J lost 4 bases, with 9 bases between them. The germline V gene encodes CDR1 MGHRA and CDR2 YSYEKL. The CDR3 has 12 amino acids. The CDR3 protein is CASSGPVETQYF. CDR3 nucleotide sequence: TGCGCCAGCAGTGGACCGGTAGAGACCCAGTACTTC.

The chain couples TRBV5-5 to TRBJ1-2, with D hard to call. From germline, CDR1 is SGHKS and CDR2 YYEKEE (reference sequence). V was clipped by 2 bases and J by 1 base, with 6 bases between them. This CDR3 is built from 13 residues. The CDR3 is CASSFGINYGYTF. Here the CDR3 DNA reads TGTGCCAGCAGCTTTGGCATTAACTATGGCTACACCTTC.